This record concerns one TCR beta chain sequence. This entry belongs to a study of blood T cells in healthy people across ages. The second PCR ran about 6 to 11 cycles with a sample-barcoded 5' primer and J-beta primers. Via MiXCR, TCRdb re-called the 5' RACE reads, giving one row per CDR3 protein. The data hold about 670,000 distinct CDR3 sequences, with 40% to 45% observed a single time. Looked up from germline, CDR1 is DFQATT and CDR2 is SNEGSKA (reference sequence). The CDR3 is 15 residues long. This clonotype was sampled from an elderly man in good health. The sample taken for sequencing was blood. This chain connects TRBV20-1 to TRBJ2-7; no definite D call. Matching the DNA end better, TRBJ2-5 makes the J call doubtful. The CDR3 DNA reads TGCAGTGCTAGAGGCCCCGCGCTGGCGACGGAGACCCAGTACTTC. As protein: CSARGPALATETQYF.